This T cell receptor beta chain is from a study of blood T cell repertoires in COVID-19. Background on the study: T cells, B-cell-depleted T cells, or PBMCs provided the cDNA or gDNA that served as material.

The table came from immunoSEQ multiplex PCR; TCRdb's copy has only in-frame clones and leaves some out. Among some 200,000 clones, about four fifths were seen once, and the ten largest hold less than 15%. With V trimmed by 3 bases and J by 2 bases, 7 bases remained unmatched. Germline CDR1 reads SGHRS; CDR2 reads YFSETQ. There are 16 residues in the CDR3. Seattle cases were enrolled at active infection and followed longitudinally. Sequenced material: peripheral blood. This TCR derives from a woman of 80 years or more with COVID-19, enrolled during active disease. The chain joins TRBV5-1 to TRBJ2-3; 9 nucleotides agree with TRBD1. The CDR3 coding sequence is TGCGCCAGCAGCTGGGGAGGGACAGGGAACACAGATACGCAGTATTTT. It is translated as CASSWGGTGNTDTQYF.